These T cell receptor beta chains were read from a single sample in a study of PD-1 blockade in classical Hodgkin lymphoma. Some clones are missing from TCRdb's copy, which holds only in-frame ones; the method was immunoSEQ multiplex PCR. The table has 110,000 or so clones, roughly nine tenths seen once; the top ten hold around 20%. Sample: peripheral blood mononuclear cells (PBMCs), taken before the fourth cycle of nivolumab. The receptors originated from a human donor with classical Hodgkin lymphoma. Each CDR3 is given with its conserved first and last residue. Each record gives: J gene, V gene, clone size, D gene, CDR3 protein, CDR3 DNA. A D gene is named only where the DNA matches it firmly. Rows may omit the clone size; those that give it use once, few, many or a size class.

TRBJ2-1 | TRBV15 | once | TRBD2 | CATSRGTSGGHNEQFF | TGTGCCACCAGCAGAGGGACTAGCGGGGGGCACAATGAGCAGTTCTTC
TRBJ2-5 | TRBV7-9 | . | . | CASSSLRETQYF | TGTGCCAGCAGCTCACTTAGAGAGACCCAGTACTTC
TRBJ2-6 | TRBV18 | once | . | CASSPSASGANVLTF | TGTGCCAGCTCACCTTCGGCCTCTGGGGCCAACGTCCTGACTTTC
TRBJ1-1 | TRBV27 | . | . | CASSLSGGSGTEAFF | TGTGCCAGCAGTTTATCTGGAGGGAGCGGGACTGAAGCTTTCTTT
TRBJ2-2 | TRBV28 | . | TRBD1 | CASSGQGFRTGELFF | TGTGCCAGCAGTGGACAGGGTTTTAGGACCGGGGAGCTGTTTTTT
TRBJ2-7 | TRBV5-6 | . | TRBD1 | CASSPGTGSYEQYF | TGTGCCAGCAGTCCCGGGACAGGTTCCTACGAGCAGTACTTC
TRBJ1-2 | TRBV30 | once | . | CAWSVRSRYTF | TGTGCCTGGAGTGTACGGAGCCGCTACACCTTC
TRBJ2-4 | TRBV28 | . | TRBD1 | CASSPGTATWNIQYF | TGTGCCAGCAGTCCCGGGACAGCGACATGGAACATTCAGTACTTC
TRBJ2-6 | TRBV6-4 | few | TRBD2 | CASSAVGGDYGANVLTF | TGTGCCAGCAGCGCCGTGGGAGGGGATTATGGGGCCAACGTCCTGACTTTC
TRBJ1-4 | TRBV25-1 | . | . | CASSEYRSKLFF | TGTGCCAGCAGTGAATATAGGAGCAAGCTGTTTTTT
TRBJ1-1 | TRBV5-4 | . | . | CASSSQRDTNTEAFF | TGTGCCAGCAGCTCCCAACGGGACACGAACACTGAAGCTTTCTTT
TRBJ2-2 | TRBV7-7 | . | . | CASSLESGTGELFF | TGTGCTAGCAGCTTAGAGTCAGGGACCGGGGAGCTGTTTTTT
TRBJ1-5 | TRBV15 | . | . | CATSRGQTGRPSNQPQHF | TGTGCCACCAGCAGAGGACAGACAGGTAGGCCCAGCAATCAGCCCCAGCATTTT
TRBJ1-5 | TRBV28 | . | . | CASSLQGSGANQPQHF | TGTGCCAGCAGCCTTCAGGGGTCTGGTGCGAACCAGCCCCAGCATTTT
TRBJ2-7 | TRBV2 | . | TRBD2 | CASGGESYEQYF | TGTGCCAGCGGGGGGGAATCCTACGAGCAGTACTTC
TRBJ2-1 | TRBV7-6 | . | TRBD1 | CASSTRGPPHPYNEQFF | TGTGCCAGCAGCACAAGGGGGCCCCCCCATCCCTACAATGAGCAGTTCTTC
TRBJ2-1 | TRBV7-2 | once | . | CASSLGGGLSYNEQFF | TGTGCCAGCAGCTTGGGGGGCGGTCTATCCTACAATGAGCAGTTCTTC
TRBJ1-2 | TRBV19 | once | . | CASSIHAGGLTNYGYTF | TGTGCCAGTAGTATCCACGCCGGGGGGCTGACTAACTATGGCTACACCTTC
TRBJ2-3 | TRBV6-6 | once | . | CASGGTDTQYF | TGTGCCAGCGGGGGCACAGATACGCAGTATTTT
TRBJ2-1 | TRBV4-1 | . | . | CASRPDQSLYNEQFF | TGCGCCAGCAGACCGGACCAATCTCTCTACAATGAGCAGTTCTTC
TRBJ1-4 | TRBV18 | . | TRBD1 | CASSRPGTGLENEKLFF | TGTGCCAGCTCCCGTCCCGGGACAGGGTTAGAGAATGAAAAACTGTTTTTT
TRBJ2-3 | TRBV19 | . | . | CASSIRGAGTDTQYF | TGTGCCAGTAGTATACGAGGGGCCGGGACAGATACGCAGTATTTT
TRBJ1-2 | TRBV25-1 | . | TRBD1 | CASSAPGQGTYGYTF | TGTGCCAGCAGTGCCCCGGGACAGGGAACCTATGGCTACACCTTC
TRBJ2-1 | TRBV21-1 | . | . | CASSKALSSGRLNEQFF | TGTGCCAGCAGCAAAGCGCTTAGTAGCGGGAGGTTGAATGAGCAGTTCTTC
TRBJ2-1 | TRBV27 | . | TRBD1 | CASSFGQGNEQFF | TGTGCCAGCAGTTTCGGACAGGGGAATGAGCAGTTCTTC
TRBJ2-1 | TRBV4-3 | . | . | CASSQEGAPYNEQFF | TGCGCCAGCAGCCAAGAGGGGGCCCCTTACAATGAGCAGTTCTTC
TRBJ1-1 | TRBV7-6 | once | . | CASSPRGAETEAFF | TGTGCCAGCAGCCCCCGGGGGGCTGAAACTGAAGCTTTCTTT
TRBJ1-3 | TRBV15 | . | . | CATSDRRGSGNTIYF | TGTGCCACCAGCGACCGCAGAGGATCTGGAAACACCATATATTTT
TRBJ1-1 | TRBV14 | . | . | CASSQERGRGDEAFF | TGTGCCAGCAGCCAAGAGAGGGGACGGGGTGACGAAGCTTTCTTT
TRBJ2-3 | TRBV5-1 | . | TRBD2 | CASSPAGGSGTDTQYF | TGCGCCAGCAGCCCCGCGGGGGGGTCGGGAACAGATACGCAGTATTTT
TRBJ2-3 | TRBV5-6 | once | . | CASRRSDTQYF | TGTGCCAGCCGAAGATCGGATACGCAGTATTTT
TRBJ1-5 | TRBV30 | . | . | CAWSVGLINQPQHF | TGTGCCTGGAGTGTTGGGCTCATCAATCAGCCCCAGCATTTT
TRBJ2-1 | TRBV11-3 | . | TRBD1 | CASSLRGTGGNEQFF | TGTGCCAGCAGCCTAAGGGGGACAGGGGGCAATGAGCAGTTCTTC
TRBJ2-7 | TRBV5-8 | . | . | CASSLGQGIYEQYF | TGTGCCAGCAGCCTGGGTCAGGGGATTTACGAGCAGTACTTC
TRBJ1-4 | TRBV28 | . | . | CASSTREKLFF | TGTGCCAGCAGTACACGCGAAAAACTGTTTTTT
TRBJ1-1 | TRBV4-2 | . | . | CASSQFSNTEAFF | TGTGCCAGCAGCCAATTCTCCAACACTGAAGCTTTCTTT
TRBJ2-3 | TRBV7-9 | . | . | CASSSRDPGKDTQYF | TGTGCCAGCAGCTCCAGGGATCCCGGCAAAGATACGCAGTATTTT
TRBJ1-2 | TRBV27 | . | TRBD1 | CASSLLGQGTNYGYTF | TGTGCCAGCAGTTTACTAGGACAGGGAACTAACTATGGCTACACCTTC
TRBJ2-1 | TRBV4-2 | few | . | CASSQDSPGLQGYEQFF | TGTGCCAGCAGCCAAGATAGTCCGGGACTACAGGGGTATGAGCAGTTCTTC
TRBJ2-5 | TRBV7-9 | . | TRBD1 | CASSHPWDRGQETQYF | TGTGCCAGCAGCCATCCGTGGGACAGGGGACAAGAGACCCAGTACTTC
TRBJ1-4 | TRBV6-5 | . | . | CASSQVANEKLFF | TGTGCCAGCAGTCAGGTGGCAAATGAAAAACTGTTTTTT
TRBJ1-1 | TRBV6-1 | . | . | CASSQGLGPSEAFF | TGTGCCAGCAGCCAGGGGCTCGGACCAAGTGAAGCTTTCTTT
TRBJ2-2 | TRBV30 | . | . | CAWTPEEGPTGELFF | TGTGCCTGGACCCCAGAGGAAGGCCCCACCGGGGAGCTGTTTTTT
TRBJ2-7 | TRBV19 | once | TRBD2 | CASSITASGSYEQYF | TGTGCCAGTAGTATCACGGCTAGCGGGAGTTACGAGCAGTACTTC
TRBJ1-5 | TRBV30 | . | . | CAWTATRDQPQHF | TGTGCCTGGACTGCAACAAGGGATCAGCCCCAGCATTTT
TRBJ1-1 | TRBV30 | . | . | CAWSVSSRTEAFF | TGTGCCTGGAGTGTATCAAGCAGAACTGAAGCTTTCTTT
TRBJ1-1 | TRBV14 | . | . | CASSQLKNTEAFF | TGTGCCAGCAGCCAATTAAAGAACACTGAAGCTTTCTTT
TRBJ2-2 | TRBV4-1 | . | . | CASSPLQTGTGELFF | TGCGCCAGCAGCCCACTCCAAACGGGCACCGGGGAGCTGTTTTTT
TRBJ1-5 | TRBV6-5 | . | TRBD1 | CASSTSGGIQPQHF | TGTGCCAGCAGTACTTCAGGGGGCATACAGCCCCAGCATTTT
TRBJ2-7 | TRBV29-1 | . | TRBD1 | CGGWQGARYEQYF | TGCGGGGGTTGGCAGGGGGCAAGGTACGAGCAGTACTTC
TRBJ1-5 | TRBV6-6 | . | . | CATLGGSNQPQHF | TGTGCCACCCTCGGGGGGAGCAATCAGCCCCAGCATTTT
TRBJ1-2 | TRBV6-1 | . | . | CASSEPRGAPGGYGYTF | TGTGCCAGCAGTGAACCTAGAGGAGCGCCGGGGGGCTATGGCTACACCTTC
TRBJ2-7 | TRBV6-1 | . | TRBD1 | CASRIGTGNAYEQYF | TGTGCCAGCAGGATCGGGACAGGGAATGCCTACGAGCAGTACTTC
TRBJ1-1 | TRBV28 | . | . | CASSFGGAYTEAFF | TGTGCCAGCAGTTTTGGGGGGGCCTACACTGAAGCTTTCTTT